This T cell receptor beta chain was observed in a study of Ad26.COV2.S vaccination and SARS-CoV-2 variants (dated by TCRdb to about 2021). In the study overall: Donors in the vaccine arm were drawn from COV1001, a multicentre, randomized, double-blind, placebo-controlled phase I-IIa trial testing Ad26.COV2.S in healthy adults. Ad26.COV2.S was administered intramuscularly at 5 x 10^10 or 1 x 10^11 viral particles, either as a single shot or as two shots given 56 days apart. TCRbeta repertoire sequencing served as the tool for gauging how specific and how broad the SARS-CoV-2-reactive T cell receptors were following Ad26.COV2.S vaccination. The TCR-sequenced set comprised about 30 samples: around 20 Ad26.COV2.S vaccine recipients, 5 placebo recipients and 8 SARS-CoV-2 convalescent individuals. Trial participants were randomized into five groups of five: low-dose or high-dose Ad26.COV2.S given once or twice, or placebo on both occasions. Blinding of investigators to trial group allocation was maintained during experiments and outcome assessment. Broad study findings and their caveats: The study was not powered to compare responses between vaccine doses or regimens. According to the authors, total T cell responses may have been underestimated by the TCR breadth and depth analyses. Ad26.COV2.S recipients had higher spike-specific TCR breadth than placebo recipients (P = 0.0014). Comparable non-spike TCR breadth was observed between vaccine and placebo recipients, consistent with only spike being contained in the vaccine. Substantial breadth of spike-specific CD8+ and CD4+ T cell responses was reported after vaccination.

TCRbeta CDR3 regions were sequenced with the immunoSEQ Assay. After extraction, genomic DNA underwent amplification by bias-controlled multiplex PCR, followed by high-throughput sequencing. Regarding the original processing steps: To quantify the absolute abundance of every unique TCRbeta CDR3 region, sequences were collapsed and filtered. Usable DNA was measured by amplifying reference genes present in all nucleated cells, and TCRbeta template counts were normalized to that usable DNA to estimate T cell fraction. Repertoire TCRs were annotated as SARS-CoV-2-specific when V gene, CDR3 amino acid sequence and J gene were exactly matched to a known reactive TCR set. The reference SARS-CoV-2 TCR set was obtained from MIRA and was filtered for enrichment in COVID-19-positive ImmuneCODE repertoires, whereby public or cross-reactive TCRs were removed. Using the MIRA antigens, annotated TCRs were further analysed by specific ORF or by position within an ORF. Breadth was defined as annotated unique rearrangements over total unique productive rearrangements; depth was the summed frequency of those rearrangements. Two-sided Wilcoxon rank-sum tests were used to compare TCR breadth between groups. Sourced from immuneACCESS, this table was stored by TCRdb with only in-frame sequences that have V and J called. A share of the clones is absent; for the studies checked, an unresolved V gene accounts for under half, and the remainder has no known explanation. V, J and clone size are taken as reported in that table, and D and trimming were inferred from the DNA itself. In this sample the table shows more than 300,000 clones, around 84% of which occur a single time. The top ten hold roughly 2.1% of the sample.

The treatment or condition label here, explained by the study, means: roughly 19 received Ad26.COV2.S at low or high dose, single or two shots; five or six received placebo; per-sample allocation not given. Repertoires of vaccine and placebo recipients were sequenced from samples taken on day 63 after the first injection. Between 29 July and 7 August 2020, Cohort 1b enrolled about two dozen adults aged 18-55 years at one site in Boston, USA. Ad26.COV2.S was a replication-incompetent adenovirus type 26 vector that expressed a prefusion-stabilized SARS-CoV-2 spike protein derived from the original Wuhan strain. This clone has only a few counts. The antigen it recognizes is unknown. Per-base qualities were not stored, and no clone one base away is much larger. The germline V gene provides CDR1 KGHSH and CDR2 LQKENI. V is pruned by 5 bases and J by 7 bases, leaving 4 bases of the junction without a gene match. The CDR3 measures 13 amino acids from cysteine to phenylalanine. Only the CDR3 region is kept as DNA, spanning 39 bases read in frame from base 1.

This clonotype originated in a person aged 18-65 years who received the Ad26.COV2.S COVID-19 vaccine or a placebo. The sequence links TRBV18 to TRBJ2-1; 8 of the junction bases match TRBD2. Sample: peripheral blood, taken in a trial of Ad26.COV2.S vaccine versus placebo. Here the CDR3 is given as CASSSGGSNEQFF. The nucleotide sequence reads TGTGCCAGCTCATCGGGGGGGTCGAATGAGCAGTTCTTC.